This T cell receptor (beta chain) emerged from a study of early T cells in non-severe SARS-CoV-2 infection. Study results and caveats: VDJdb matching skewed toward anti-spike CD8 responses, missing private and CD4 specificities.

In the library, individual cDNA molecules carried attached unique molecular identifiers. TCRdb reprocessed the 5' RACE reads with MiXCR, giving one entry per CDR3 protein. The profile shows around 53,000 distinct CDR3 sequences, about 10% of them singletons. CDR1 SGHTA and CDR2 FQGNSA come from the germline V gene. The ends lost 5 bases at V and 0 bases at J; junction bases unmatched: 8. The CDR3 totals 18 residues. This clonotype was seen a handful of times. Its antigen is unknown. V is TRBV7-2 and J is TRBJ2-1, with 12 positions matching TRBD2. Sequenced input: whole blood. The TCR comes from an adult who was a healthcare worker with PCR-confirmed SARS-CoV-2 infection or an uninfected control (not recorded which). CDR3 nucleotide sequence: TGTGCCAGCAGCCCGGGACTAGCGGGCCTGAGCTCCTACAATGAGCAGTTCTTC. Translating it yields CASSPGLAGLSSYNEQFF.